Listed here is a single T cell receptor (beta chain). Autoimmune disease history or systemic immunosuppression led to patient exclusion. The CDR3 contains 15 residues. Germline lookup yields CDR1 SGHRS and CDR2 YFSETQ. Trimming pared 3 bases from V and 6 bases from J, leaving 17 bases between. These data originate in a study of OX40 agonist ivuxolimab in advanced cancers. Sequencing used immunoSEQ multiplex PCR; TCRdb keeps in-frame clones, though not all of them. The table has 75,000 to 100,000 clones, around 90% seen once; the top ten hold approximately 0.3%. The chain has TRBV5-1 and TRBJ2-3; tentative D call: TRBD1 (6 bases). This receptor was identified in an adult with an advanced solid tumor such as melanoma, head and neck, liver or kidney cancer. This sample comprised CD4+ or CD8+ T cells sorted from blood, obtained in a trial of the OX40 agonist ivuxolimab. The CDR3 DNA reads TGCGCCAGCAGCTCCGCGACAGGTAGTTTGGATACGCAGTATTTT. Translating gives CASSSATGSLDTQYF.